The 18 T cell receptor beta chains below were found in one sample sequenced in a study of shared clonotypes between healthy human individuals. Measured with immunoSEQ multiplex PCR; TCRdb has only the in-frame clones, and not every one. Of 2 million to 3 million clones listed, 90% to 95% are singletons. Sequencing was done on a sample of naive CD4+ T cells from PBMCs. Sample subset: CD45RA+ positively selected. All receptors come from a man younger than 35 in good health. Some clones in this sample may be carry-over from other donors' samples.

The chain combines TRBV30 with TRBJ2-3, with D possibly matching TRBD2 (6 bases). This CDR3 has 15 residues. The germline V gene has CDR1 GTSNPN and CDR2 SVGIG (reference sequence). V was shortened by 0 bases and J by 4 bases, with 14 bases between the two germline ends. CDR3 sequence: CAWSVWAGTPDTQYF. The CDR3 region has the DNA TGTGCCTGGAGTGTATGGGCGGGAACCCCAGATACGCAGTATTTT.

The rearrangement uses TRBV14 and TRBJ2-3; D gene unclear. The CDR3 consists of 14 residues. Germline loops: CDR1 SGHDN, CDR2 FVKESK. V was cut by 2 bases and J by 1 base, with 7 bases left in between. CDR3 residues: CASSQTVGTDTQYF. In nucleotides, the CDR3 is TGTGCCAGCAGCCAAACCGTGGGCACAGATACGCAGTATTTT.

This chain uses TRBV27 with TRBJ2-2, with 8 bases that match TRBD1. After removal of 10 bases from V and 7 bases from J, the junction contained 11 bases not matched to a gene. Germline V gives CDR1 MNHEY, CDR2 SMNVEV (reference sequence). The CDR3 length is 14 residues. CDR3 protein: CATGTGSSHGELFF. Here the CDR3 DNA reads TGTGCCACCGGGACAGGTTCGAGTCACGGGGAGCTGTTTTTT.

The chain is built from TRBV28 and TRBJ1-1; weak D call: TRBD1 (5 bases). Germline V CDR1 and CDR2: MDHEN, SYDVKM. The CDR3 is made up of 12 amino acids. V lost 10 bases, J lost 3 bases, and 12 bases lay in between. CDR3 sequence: CAIDGGYTEAFF. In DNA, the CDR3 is TGTGCCATAGACGGGGGGTACACTGAAGCTTTCTTT.

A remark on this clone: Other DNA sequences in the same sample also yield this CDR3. The CDR3 loop reads CASSVTGTTDTQYF. CDR3 coding DNA: TGCGCCAGCAGTGTTACGGGAACGACAGATACGCAGTATTTT. This chain uses TRBV10-1 with TRBJ2-3; D is possibly TRBD2 (5 bases). The CDR3 sequence is 14 residues long. Looked up from germline, CDR1 is WNHNN and CDR2 is SYGVQD (reference sequence). The V end lost 4 bases, the J end lost 3 bases, and 11 bases lay between the germline ends.

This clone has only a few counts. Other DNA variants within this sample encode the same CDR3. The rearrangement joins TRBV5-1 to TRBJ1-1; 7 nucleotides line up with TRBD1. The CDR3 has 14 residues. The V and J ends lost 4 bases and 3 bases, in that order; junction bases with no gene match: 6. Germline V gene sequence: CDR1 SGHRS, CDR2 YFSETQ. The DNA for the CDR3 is TGCGCCAGCAGCCCAGACAGGGAGGACACTGAAGCTTTCTTT. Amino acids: CASSPDREDTEAFF.

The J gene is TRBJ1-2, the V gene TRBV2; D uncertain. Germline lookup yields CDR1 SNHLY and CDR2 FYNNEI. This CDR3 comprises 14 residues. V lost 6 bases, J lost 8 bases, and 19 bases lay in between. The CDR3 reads CASRRQGPTGGYTF. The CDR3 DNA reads TGTGCCAGCAGGCGACAAGGCCCCACGGGGGGCTACACCTTC.

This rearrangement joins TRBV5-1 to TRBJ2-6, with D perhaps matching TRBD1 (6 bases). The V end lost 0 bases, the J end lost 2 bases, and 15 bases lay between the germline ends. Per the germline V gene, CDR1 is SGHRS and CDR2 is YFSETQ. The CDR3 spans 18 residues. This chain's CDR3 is CASSLATGIGTGANVLTF. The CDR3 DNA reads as TGCGCCAGCAGCTTGGCCACAGGGATCGGAACTGGGGCCAACGTCCTGACTTTC.

DNA for the CDR3: TGTGCCAGCAGCTTGGTTCCAGGGATGAACTATGGCTACACCTTC. Translation gives CASSLVPGMNYGYTF. This chain uses TRBV5-8 with TRBJ1-2, with D possibly TRBD1 on 5 matching bases. This CDR3 is built from 15 residues. Trimming cost V 0 bases and J 2 bases, with 11 bases left between them. Germline values: CDR1 SGHTS, CDR2 YDEGEE.

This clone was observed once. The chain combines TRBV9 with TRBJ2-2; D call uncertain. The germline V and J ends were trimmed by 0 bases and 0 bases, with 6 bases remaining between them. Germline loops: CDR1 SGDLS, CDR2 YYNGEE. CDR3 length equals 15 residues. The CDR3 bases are TGTGCCAGCAGCGTAGGCGACCCGAACACCGGGGAGCTGTTTTTT. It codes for CASSVGDPNTGELFF.

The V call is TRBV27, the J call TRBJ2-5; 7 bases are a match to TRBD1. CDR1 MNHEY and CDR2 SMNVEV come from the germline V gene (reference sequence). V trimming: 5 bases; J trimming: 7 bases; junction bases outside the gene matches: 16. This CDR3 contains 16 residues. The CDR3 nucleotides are TGTGCCAGCAGTCTGGCGCTCGACAGGGCCCCAAGGACCCAGTACTTC. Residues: CASSLALDRAPRTQYF.

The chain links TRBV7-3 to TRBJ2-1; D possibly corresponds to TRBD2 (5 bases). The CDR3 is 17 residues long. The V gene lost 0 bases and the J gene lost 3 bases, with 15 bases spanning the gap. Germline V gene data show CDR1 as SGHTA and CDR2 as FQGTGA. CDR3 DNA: TGTGCCAGCAGCTTAACGGGCCGGGCAGGAGGCTACAATGAGCAGTTCTTC. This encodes CASSLTGRAGGYNEQFF. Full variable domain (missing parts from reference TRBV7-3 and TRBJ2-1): GAGVSQTPSNKVTEKGKYVELRCDPISGHTALYWYRQSLGQGPEFLIYFQGTGAADDSGLPNDRFFAVRPEGSVSTLKIQRTERGDSAVYLCASSLTGRAGGYNEQFFGPGTRLTVL.

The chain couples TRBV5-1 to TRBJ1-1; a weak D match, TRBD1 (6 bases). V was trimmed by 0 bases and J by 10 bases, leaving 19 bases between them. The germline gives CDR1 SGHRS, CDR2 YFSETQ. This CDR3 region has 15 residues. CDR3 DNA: TGCGCCAGCAGCTTGGCGAGGGGGGCTGTGGTTAGAGCTTTCTTT. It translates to CASSLARGAVVRAFF.

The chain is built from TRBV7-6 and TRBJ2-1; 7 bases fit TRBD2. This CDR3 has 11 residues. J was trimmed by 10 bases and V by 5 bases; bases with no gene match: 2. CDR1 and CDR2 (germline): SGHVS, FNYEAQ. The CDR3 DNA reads TGTGCCAGCAGCCAGGGACTAGAGCAGTTCTTC. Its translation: CASSQGLEQFF.

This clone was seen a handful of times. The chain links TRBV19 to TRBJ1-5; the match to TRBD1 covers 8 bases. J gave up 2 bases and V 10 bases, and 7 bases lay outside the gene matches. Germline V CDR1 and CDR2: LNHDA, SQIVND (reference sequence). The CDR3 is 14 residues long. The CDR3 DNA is TGTGCCATTTCGGACAGGGCTGGCAATCAGCCCCAGCATTTT. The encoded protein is CAISDRAGNQPQHF.

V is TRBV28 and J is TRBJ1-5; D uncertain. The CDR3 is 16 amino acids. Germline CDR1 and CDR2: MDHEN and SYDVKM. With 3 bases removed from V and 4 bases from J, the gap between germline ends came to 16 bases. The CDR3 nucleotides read TGTGCCAGCAGTTTCCCGGGTGGTGAGGGAAATCAGCCCCAGCATTTT. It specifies CASSFPGGEGNQPQHF.

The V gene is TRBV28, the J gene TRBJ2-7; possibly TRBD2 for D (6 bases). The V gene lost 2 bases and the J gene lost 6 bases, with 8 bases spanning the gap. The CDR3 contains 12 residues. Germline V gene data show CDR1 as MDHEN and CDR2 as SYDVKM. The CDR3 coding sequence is TGTGCCAGCAGTTTAGCGGGGCTCGAGCAGTACTTC. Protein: CASSLAGLEQYF.

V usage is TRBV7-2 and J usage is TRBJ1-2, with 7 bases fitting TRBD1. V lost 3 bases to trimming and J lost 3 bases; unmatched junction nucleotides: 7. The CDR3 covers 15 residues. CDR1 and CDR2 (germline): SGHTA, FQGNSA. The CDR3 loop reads CASSLRDSSHYGYTF. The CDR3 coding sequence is TGTGCCAGCAGCTTGAGGGACAGTTCTCACTATGGCTACACCTTC.